The 10 T cell receptor beta chains below all came from one sample that was sequenced in a study of blood T cell repertoires in COVID-19. Profiling relied on immunoSEQ multiplex PCR, and the TCRdb table lists in-frame clones only, not all of them. Of approximately 50,000 clones in the sample, approximately 87% are singletons; the top ten hold under 4.5%. The source material was peripheral blood. These receptors originate from a man aged 50-59 years with acute or convalescent COVID-19.

In DNA, the CDR3 is TGTGCCAGCAGTTTAAGGGTCAGGGGCCCCTACACCTTC. Protein: CASSLRVRGPYTF. This chain uses TRBV12-3 or TRBV12-4 with TRBJ1-2; the D gene is possibly TRBD1 (6 bases). The CDR3 has 13 amino acids. Trimming stripped 2 bases from V and 10 bases from J, with 14 bases between.

V and J are TRBV5-1 and TRBJ2-7; maybe TRBD1 (5 bases). The CDR3 runs to 14 residues. Looked up from germline, CDR1 is SGHRS and CDR2 is YFSETQ. Trimming removed 2 bases from V and 1 base from J, with 10 bases in between. The CDR3 nucleotides read TGCGCCAGCAGCTTCAGCAGACAGTCCTACGAGCAGTACTTC. It encodes CASSFSRQSYEQYF.

Notes on this clone: The identical CDR3 is also encoded by other nucleotide sequences in the sample. CDR3 sequence reads: CASSQTSGQTYEQYF. CDR3 nucleotides: TGTGCCAGCAGCCAAACTAGCGGGCAGACCTACGAGCAGTACTTC. This chain connects TRBV4-2 to TRBJ2-7; 9 bases align to TRBD2. V shed 2 bases and J 2 bases; nucleotides not matched to a gene: 4. This CDR3 is built from 15 residues. Per the germline V gene, CDR1 is LGHNA and CDR2 is YNFKEQ.

The chain links TRBV6-6 to TRBJ2-2; weak D call: TRBD2 (6 bases). CDR3 length: 15 residues. With 3 bases removed from V and 1 base from J, the gap between germline ends came to 9 bases. Germline V CDR1 and CDR2: MNHNY, SVGAGI (reference sequence). The CDR3 sequence: CASSYGGVNTGELFF. CDR3 bases: TGTGCCAGCAGTTATGGCGGGGTGAACACCGGGGAGCTGTTTTTT.

This chain joins TRBV6-4 and TRBJ2-7; 7 bases fit TRBD1. Germline trimming cut 7 bases from V and 4 bases from J; bases unmatched to any gene: 7. Germline CDR1 MRHNA, CDR2 SNTAGT. This CDR3 has 13 amino acids. The CDR3 region has the DNA TGTGCCAGCAACACAGGGGATTGTTACGAGCAGTACTTC. It yields the protein CASNTGDCYEQYF.

The chain combines TRBV6-5 with TRBJ2-3; TRBD2 might be the D (7 bases). The CDR3 spans 14 residues. Trimming pared 2 bases from V and 9 bases from J, leaving 15 bases between. Per germline, CDR1 MNHEY and CDR2 SVGAGI. The CDR3 region has the DNA TGTGCCAGCAGTTACGGGGGGGCGGGAGAAACGCAGTATTTT. It is translated as CASSYGGAGETQYF.

DNA for the CDR3: TGTGCCAGCGCGGTGGAGATAGTGAACTATGGCTACACCTTC. The encoded protein is CASAVEIVNYGYTF. J is TRBJ1-2 and V is TRBV2; D is ambiguous. The V end was cut by 8 bases, the J end by 2 bases, with 15 bases between. CDR3 size: 14 residues. Germline V gives CDR1 SNHLY, CDR2 FYNNEI.

The chain carries TRBV24-1 and TRBJ2-3, with D possibly matching TRBD1 (6 bases). CDR3 length equals 15 residues. Trimming cost V 6 bases and J 3 bases, with 15 bases left between them. The germline V gene has CDR1 KGHDR and CDR2 SFDVKD. The DNA for the CDR3 is TGTGCCACCAGTTTGGGTGGGGGCGCTACAGATACGCAGTATTTT. Amino acid sequence: CATSLGGGATDTQYF.

The chain links TRBV7-2 to TRBJ2-7; 8 bases agree with TRBD1. CDR1 and CDR2 (germline): SGHTA, FQGNSA. V was clipped by 4 bases and J by 6 bases; unmatched bases: 11. This CDR3 has 15 residues. In DNA form, the CDR3 reads TGTGCCAGCAGCTGGAGGGGGACAGGTCTGGGCGAGCAGTACTTC. It yields the protein CASSWRGTGLGEQYF. Combining the CDR3 with reference TRBV7-2 and TRBJ2-7 gives the whole variable domain GAGVSQSPSNKVTEKGKDVELRCDPISGHTALYWYRQSLGQGLEFLIYFQGNSAPDKSGLPSDRFSAERTGGSVSTLTIQRTQQEDSAVYLCASSWRGTGLGEQYFGPGTRLTVT.

V and J are TRBV5-8 and TRBJ2-3; TRBD2 matches at 8 bases. Germline CDR1 SGHTS, CDR2 YDEGEE. The CDR3 has 16 amino acids. With 4 bases clipped from V and 6 bases from J, the junction kept 13 bases outside the gene matches. The CDR3 DNA sequence: TGTGCCAGCAGCGGGGATCGGGGCGGGAGGTCGGATACGCAGTATTTT. As protein: CASSGDRGGRSDTQYF.